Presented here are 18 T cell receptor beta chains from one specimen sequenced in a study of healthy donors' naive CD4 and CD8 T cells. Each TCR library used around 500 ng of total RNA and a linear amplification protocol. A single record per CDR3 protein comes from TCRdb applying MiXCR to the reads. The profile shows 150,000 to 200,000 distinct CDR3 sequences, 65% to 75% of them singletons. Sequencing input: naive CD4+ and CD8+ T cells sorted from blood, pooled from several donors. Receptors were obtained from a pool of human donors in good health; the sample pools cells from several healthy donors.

The CDR3 spells CATRIELALYNEQFF. CDR3 bases: TGTGCCACCAGGATTGAACTAGCGTTATACAATGAGCAGTTCTTC. This chain connects TRBV15 to TRBJ2-1; TRBD2 agrees at 7 bases. CDR1 LNHNV and CDR2 YYDKDF come from the germline V gene (reference sequence). Trimming took 6 bases from V and 4 from J; bases not matched to a gene: 9. This CDR3 is 15 amino acids long. The full variable domain, in which reference TRBV15 and TRBJ2-1 provide the parts outside the CDR3, is DAMVIQNPRYQVTQFGKPVTLSCSQTLNHNVMYWYQQKSSQAPKLLFHYYDKDFNNEADTPDNFQSRRPNTSFCFLDIRSPGLGDTAMYLCATRIELALYNEQFFGPGTRLTVL.

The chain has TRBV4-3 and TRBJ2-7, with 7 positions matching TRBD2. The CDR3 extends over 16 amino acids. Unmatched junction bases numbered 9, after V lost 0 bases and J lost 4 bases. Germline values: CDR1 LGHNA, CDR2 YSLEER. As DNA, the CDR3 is TGCGCCAGCAGCCAAGATTGGGGGAGGGCCTTATACGAGCAGTACTTC. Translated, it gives CASSQDWGRALYEQYF.

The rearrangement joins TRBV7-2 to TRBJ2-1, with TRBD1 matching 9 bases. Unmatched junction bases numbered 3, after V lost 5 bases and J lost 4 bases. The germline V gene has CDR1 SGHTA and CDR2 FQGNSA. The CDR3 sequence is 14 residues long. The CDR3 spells CASSPTGGYNEQFF. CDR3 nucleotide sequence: TGTGCCAGCAGCCCGACAGGGGGTTACAATGAGCAGTTCTTC.

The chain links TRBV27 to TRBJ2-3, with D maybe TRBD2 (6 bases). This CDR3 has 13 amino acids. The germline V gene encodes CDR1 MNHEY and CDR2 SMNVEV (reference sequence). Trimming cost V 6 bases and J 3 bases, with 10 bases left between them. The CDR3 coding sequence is TGTGCCAGCAGAGTGGAGGGTACAGATACGCAGTATTTT. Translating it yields CASRVEGTDTQYF.

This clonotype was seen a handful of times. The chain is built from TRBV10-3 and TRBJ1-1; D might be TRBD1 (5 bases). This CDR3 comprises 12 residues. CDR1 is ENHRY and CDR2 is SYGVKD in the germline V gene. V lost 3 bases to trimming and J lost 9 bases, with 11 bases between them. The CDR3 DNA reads TGTGCCATCAGTGAAGGGGCAGGTAAAGCTTTCTTT. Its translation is CAISEGAGKAFF.

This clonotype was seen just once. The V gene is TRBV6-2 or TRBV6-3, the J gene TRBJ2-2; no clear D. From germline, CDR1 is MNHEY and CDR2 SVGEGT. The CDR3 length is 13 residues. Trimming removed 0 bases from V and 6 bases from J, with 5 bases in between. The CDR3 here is CASSYSRAGELFF. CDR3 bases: TGTGCCAGCAGTTACTCACGGGCCGGGGAGCTGTTTTTT.

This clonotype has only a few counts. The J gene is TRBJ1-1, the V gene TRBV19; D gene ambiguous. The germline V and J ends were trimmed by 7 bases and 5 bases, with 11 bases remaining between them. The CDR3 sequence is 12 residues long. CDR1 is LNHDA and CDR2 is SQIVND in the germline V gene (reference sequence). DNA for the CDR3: TGTGCCAGTAAAACCTCACTGACTGAAGCTTTCTTT. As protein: CASKTSLTEAFF.

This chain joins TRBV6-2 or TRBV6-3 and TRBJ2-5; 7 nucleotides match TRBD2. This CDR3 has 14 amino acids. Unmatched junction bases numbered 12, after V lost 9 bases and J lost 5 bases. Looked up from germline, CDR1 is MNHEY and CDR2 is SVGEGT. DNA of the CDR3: TGTGCCAGTGGCTTGCGGGAGCTCTCGGAGACCCAGTACTTC. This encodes CASGLRELSETQYF.

CDR3 DNA sequence: TGTGCCTGGAATGGGCGGGAGGCGGAGCAGTTCTTC. Amino acids: CAWNGREAEQFF. This chain links TRBV30 with TRBJ2-1, with 8 nucleotides matching TRBD2. Trimming took 4 bases from V and 10 from J; bases not matched to a gene: 6. Germline assignment: CDR1 GTSNPN and CDR2 SVGIG (reference sequence). This CDR3 has 12 amino acids.

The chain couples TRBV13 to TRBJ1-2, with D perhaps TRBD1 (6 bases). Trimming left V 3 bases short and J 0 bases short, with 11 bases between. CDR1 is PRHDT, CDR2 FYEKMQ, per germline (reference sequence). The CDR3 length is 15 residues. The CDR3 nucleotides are TGTGCCAGCAGCTTCGGGACAAACGCTAACTATGGCTACACCTTC. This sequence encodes CASSFGTNANYGYTF.

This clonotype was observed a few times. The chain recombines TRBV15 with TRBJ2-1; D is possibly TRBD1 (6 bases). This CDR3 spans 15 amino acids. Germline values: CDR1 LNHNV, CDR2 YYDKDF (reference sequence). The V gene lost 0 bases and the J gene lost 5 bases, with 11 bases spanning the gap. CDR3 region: CATSRDWGPNNEQFF. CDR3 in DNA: TGTGCCACCAGCAGAGACTGGGGGCCCAACAATGAGCAGTTCTTC. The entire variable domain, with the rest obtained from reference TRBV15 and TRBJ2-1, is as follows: DAMVIQNPRYQVTQFGKPVTLSCSQTLNHNVMYWYQQKSSQAPKLLFHYYDKDFNNEADTPDNFQSRRPNTSFCFLDIRSPGLGDTAMYLCATSRDWGPNNEQFFGPGTRLTVL.

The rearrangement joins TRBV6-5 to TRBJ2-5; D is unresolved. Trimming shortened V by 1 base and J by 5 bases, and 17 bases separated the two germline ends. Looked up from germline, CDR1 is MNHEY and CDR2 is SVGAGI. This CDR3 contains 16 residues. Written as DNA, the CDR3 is TGTGCCAGCAGTTACTATCGACGTGATCCCAGGGAGACCCAGTACTTC. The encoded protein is CASSYYRRDPRETQYF.

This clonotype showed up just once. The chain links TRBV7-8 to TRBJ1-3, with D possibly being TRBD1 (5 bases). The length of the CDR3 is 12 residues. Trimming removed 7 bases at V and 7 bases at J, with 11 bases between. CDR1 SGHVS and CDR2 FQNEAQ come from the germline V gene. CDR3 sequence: CASTQEGNTIYF. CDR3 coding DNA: TGTGCCAGCACCCAGGAGGGGAACACCATATATTTT.

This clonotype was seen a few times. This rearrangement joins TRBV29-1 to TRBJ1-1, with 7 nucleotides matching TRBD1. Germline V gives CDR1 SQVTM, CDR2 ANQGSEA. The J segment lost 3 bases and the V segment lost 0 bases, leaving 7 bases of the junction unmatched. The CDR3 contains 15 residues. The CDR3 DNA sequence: TGCAGCGTTGAAGAAGTTCGAACAGGGGACACTGAAGCTTTCTTT. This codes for CSVEEVRTGDTEAFF.

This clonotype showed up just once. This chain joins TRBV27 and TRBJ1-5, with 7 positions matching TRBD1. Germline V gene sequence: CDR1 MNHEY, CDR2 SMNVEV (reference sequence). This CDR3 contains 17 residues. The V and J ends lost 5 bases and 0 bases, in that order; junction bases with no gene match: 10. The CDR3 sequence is CASSPDRAPYSNQPQHF. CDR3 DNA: TGTGCCAGCAGTCCCGACAGGGCACCTTATAGCAATCAGCCCCAGCATTTT.

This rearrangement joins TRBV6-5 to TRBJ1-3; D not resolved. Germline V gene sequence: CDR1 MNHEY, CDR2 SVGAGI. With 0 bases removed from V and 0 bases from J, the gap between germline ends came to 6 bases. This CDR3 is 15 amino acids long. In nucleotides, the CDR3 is TGTGCCAGCAGTTACTCGGGATTCTCTGGAAACACCATATATTTT. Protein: CASSYSGFSGNTIYF.

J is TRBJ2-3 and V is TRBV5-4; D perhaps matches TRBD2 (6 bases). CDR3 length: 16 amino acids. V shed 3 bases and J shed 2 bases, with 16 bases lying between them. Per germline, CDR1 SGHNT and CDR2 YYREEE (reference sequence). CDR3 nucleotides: TGTGCCAGCAGCTCACCGAAGGGAGGAGACACAGATACGCAGTATTTT. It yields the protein CASSSPKGGDTDTQYF. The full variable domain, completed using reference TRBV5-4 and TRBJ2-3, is ETGVTQSPTHLIKTRGQQVTLRCSSQSGHNTVSWYQQALGQGPQFIFQYYREEENGRGNFPPRFSGLQFPNYSSELNVNALELDDSALYLCASSSPKGGDTDTQYFGPGTRLTVL.

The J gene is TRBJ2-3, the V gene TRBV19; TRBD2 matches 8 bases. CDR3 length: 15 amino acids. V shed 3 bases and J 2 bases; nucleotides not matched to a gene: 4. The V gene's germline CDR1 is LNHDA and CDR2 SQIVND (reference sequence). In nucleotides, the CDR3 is TGTGCCAGTAGTATTCGACTAGCGACCACAGATACGCAGTATTTT. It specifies CASSIRLATTDTQYF.